A single sample gave rise to the 12 T cell receptor beta chains below, sequenced in a study of cytomegalovirus exposure and HLA in healthy donors. The PCR had 60 Vbeta and 13 Jbeta primers. The data were produced by immunoSEQ multiplex PCR, yet TCRdb's version contains in-frame clones alone and is incomplete. The sample shows tens of thousands of clones, about two thirds of them seen only once. The sequenced sample was PBMCs. These receptors were taken from a boy aged 10-17 years in good health and CMV-seropositive.

This clone was recorded once. V is TRBV27 and J is TRBJ2-1, with TRBD2 matching over 9 bases. From germline, CDR1 is MNHEY and CDR2 SMNVEV (reference sequence). This CDR3 spans 15 amino acids. V was clipped by 4 bases and J by 6 bases; unmatched bases: 7. Here the CDR3 reads CASSSGVAGVNEQFF. In nucleotides, the CDR3 is TGTGCCAGCAGTTCAGGGGTAGCGGGGGTCAATGAGCAGTTCTTC.

The chain combines TRBV4-1 with TRBJ2-7; 9 nucleotides match TRBD2. The germline V gene has CDR1 MGHRA and CDR2 YSYEKL. The length of the CDR3 is 15 residues. V was clipped by 1 base and J by 3 bases; unmatched bases: 4. The CDR3 bases are TGCGCCAGCAGCCAAGGGAATAGCGGGGGCTACGAGCAGTACTTC. Translation gives CASSQGNSGGYEQYF.

The J gene is TRBJ2-7, the V gene TRBV6-5; 9 nucleotides agree with TRBD1. V shed 5 bases, J shed 3 bases, and the junction held 8 bases outside the gene matches. The germline V gene has CDR1 MNHEY and CDR2 SVGAGI. The CDR3 has 15 amino acids. CDR3 protein: CASSPRRTGDYEQYF. DNA of the CDR3: TGTGCCAGCAGTCCCCGTAGGACAGGGGACTACGAGCAGTACTTC.

The rearrangement joins TRBV19 to TRBJ1-1, with TRBD1 as a possible D gene (5 bases). Trimming shortened V by 3 bases and J by 4 bases, and 24 bases separated the two germline ends. Germline values: CDR1 LNHDA, CDR2 SQIVND (reference sequence). The length of the CDR3 is 18 residues. The CDR3 DNA is TGTGCCAGTAGTATTCAGGGTGGGCAGCAGCTCAGGGCCACTGAAGCTTTCTTT. Protein product: CASSIQGGQQLRATEAFF.

In its sample, this clone was seen a few times. The rearrangement uses TRBV2 and TRBJ2-5; weak D call: TRBD2 (6 bases). The V and J ends lost 3 bases and 5 bases respectively, with 13 bases between them. The CDR3 totals 14 residues. CDR1 is SNHLY and CDR2 is FYNNEI in the germline V gene. The CDR3 loop reads CASSEDSGGETQYF. The DNA of the CDR3 is TGTGCCAGCAGTGAGGATAGCGGCGGGGAGACCCAGTACTTC.

V usage is TRBV2 and J usage is TRBJ1-6; D not certain. V gave up 7 bases and J gave up 8 bases, with 12 bases separating them. This CDR3 spans 13 amino acids. Germline V CDR1 and CDR2: SNHLY, FYNNEI. CDR3 DNA sequence: TGTGCCAGCACCCGAGCGATGGATTCACCCCTCCACTTT. This translates into CASTRAMDSPLHF. The whole variable domain, remainder taken from reference TRBV2 and TRBJ1-6, is EPEVTQTPSHQVTQMGQEVILRCVPISNHLYFYWYRQILGQKVEFLVSFYNNEISEKSEIFDDQFSVERPDGSNFTLKIRSTKLEDSAMYFCASTRAMDSPLHFGNGTRLTVT.

The CDR3 loop reads CASSIARTANTEAFF. The CDR3 DNA reads TGTGCCAGTAGTATAGCAAGGACAGCAAACACTGAAGCTTTCTTT. The gene calls are TRBV19 and TRBJ1-1; D may be TRBD1 (6 bases). Germline V gene data show CDR1 as LNHDA and CDR2 as SQIVND (reference sequence). The CDR3 is 15 amino acids. V lost 1 base and J lost 2, with 11 bases in between. Complete variable domain (other parts from reference TRBV19 and TRBJ1-1): DGGITQSPKYLFRKEGQNVTLSCEQNLNHDAMYWYRQDPGQGLRLIYYSQIVNDFQKGDIAEGYSVSREKKESFPLTVTSAQKNPTAFYLCASSIARTANTEAFFGQGTRLTVV.

The rearrangement links TRBV6-5 to TRBJ2-7, with D unresolved. V lost 7 bases, J lost 2 bases, and 15 bases lay in between. Germline V gene data show CDR1 as MNHEY and CDR2 as SVGAGI. The CDR3 has 14 amino acids. The CDR3 coding sequence is TGTGCCAGCATCTCTCATACACCGCCCTACGAGCAGTACTTC. Protein product: CASISHTPPYEQYF.

V and J are TRBV11-3 and TRBJ2-5, with 7 nucleotides matching TRBD2. Trimming took 1 base from V and 2 from J; bases not matched to a gene: 1. The CDR3 runs to 14 residues. Germline-derived CDR1 and CDR2 are SGHNT and YENEEA. This CDR3 is CASSLAAGQETQYF. The CDR3 nucleotides are TGTGCCAGCAGCTTAGCAGCGGGACAAGAGACCCAGTACTTC.

In its sample, this clone was seen a few times. The germline gene is not matched at one end of the junction; a read error may be the cause. The V gene is TRBV7-7, the J gene TRBJ2-5; TRBD2 agrees at 8 bases. Germline lookup yields CDR1 SSHAT and CDR2 FNYEAQ (reference sequence). The CDR3 runs to 15 residues. This chain's CDR3 is CASTPHSGGKETQYF. The DNA for the CDR3 is TGTGCTAGCACCCCCCACTCGGGAGGGAAAGAGACCCAGTACTTC.

Here the CDR3 reads CASTPLGTARFTDTQYF. The CDR3 DNA is TGTGCCAGCACCCCTTTAGGGACAGCCCGGTTTACAGATACGCAGTATTTT. The V call is TRBV28, the J call TRBJ2-3; 7 nucleotides agree with TRBD1. From germline, CDR1 is MDHEN and CDR2 SYDVKM. The CDR3 sequence is 17 residues long. V lost 7 bases to trimming and J lost 3 bases; unmatched junction nucleotides: 16.

This clone was counted a few times. The rearrangement uses TRBV5-1 and TRBJ2-3; D gene unclear. The CDR3 sequence is 14 residues long. CDR1 and CDR2 (germline): SGHRS, YFSETQ. The V gene lost 4 bases and the J gene lost 0 bases, with 9 bases spanning the gap. The CDR3 region has the DNA TGCGCCAGCAGCATGGGTGCGAGCACAGATACGCAGTATTTT. Its translation: CASSMGASTDTQYF.